This T cell receptor (beta chain) comes out of a study of T cells in Graves' hyperthyroidism and ophthalmopathy. Study-level points and caveats: Blood also held most thyroid clonotypes expanded beyond 0.001.

In its sample, this clonotype was seen many times. Its antigen is undetermined. The investigators amplified TCR beta CDR3 regions from RNA transcripts. The HTBI primer set served for first-round RT-PCR of the TCR CDR3. TCRdb fed the multiplex PCR reads into MiXCR, producing one record per CDR3 protein. Here the sample spans fewer than 300,000 distinct CDR3 sequences, 13% to 15% being singletons. Ahead of any ophthalmopathy symptoms, the blood sample was obtained at the first diagnosis of hyperthyroidism. The sequenced sample consisted of blood. This receptor was taken from a woman between 45 and 65 years old with Graves' hyperthyroidism that later progressed to Graves' ophthalmopathy.

The CDR3 loop is CASSGRPGGETQYF. CDR3 nucleotides: TGTGCCAGCAGTGGAAGACCCGGCGGGGAGACCCAGTACTTC. J is TRBJ2-5 and V is TRBV28; TRBD2 might be the D (5 bases). Looked up from germline, CDR1 is MDHEN and CDR2 is SYDVKM. This CDR3 comprises 14 residues. V was shortened by 5 bases and J by 5 bases, with 15 bases between the two germline ends.